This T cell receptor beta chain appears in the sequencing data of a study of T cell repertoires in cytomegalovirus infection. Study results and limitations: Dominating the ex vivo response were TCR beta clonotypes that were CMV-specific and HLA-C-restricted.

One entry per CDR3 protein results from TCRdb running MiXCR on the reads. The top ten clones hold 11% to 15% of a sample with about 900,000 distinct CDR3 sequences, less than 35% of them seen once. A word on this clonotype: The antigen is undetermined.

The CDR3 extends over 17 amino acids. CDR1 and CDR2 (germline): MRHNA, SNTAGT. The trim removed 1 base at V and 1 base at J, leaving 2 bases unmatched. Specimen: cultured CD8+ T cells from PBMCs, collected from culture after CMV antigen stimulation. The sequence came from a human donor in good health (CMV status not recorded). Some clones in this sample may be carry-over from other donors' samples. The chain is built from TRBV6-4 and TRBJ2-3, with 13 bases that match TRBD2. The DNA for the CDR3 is TGTGCCAGCAGTGACTTCGGGACTAGCGGGGGCACAGATACGCAGTATTTT. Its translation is CASSDFGTSGGTDTQYF.